This T cell receptor beta chain came from a study of shared clonotypes between healthy human individuals. This clone was observed a single time. This CDR3 spans 15 amino acids. Germline lookup yields CDR1 MNHEY and CDR2 SVGAGI. Trimming stripped 0 bases from V and 6 bases from J, with 14 bases between. Every donor was a Caucasian adult from Nashville, Tennessee. CD4+ cells yielded CD45RA+ naive and CD45RA-negative memory subsets. In the authors' workflow: Filtering differed for immunoSEQ, which gave only junction sequences without quality scores. Method: immunoSEQ multiplex PCR; TCRdb's copy keeps in-frame clones and lacks some. For V, J and clone size, that table is used; D and trimming come from the DNA. Of some 2 million clones listed, roughly 94% are singletons.

J is TRBJ1-2 and V is TRBV6-5, with D possibly TRBD1 on 5 matching bases. This TCR derives from a man younger than 30 in good health. Sample: naive CD4+ T cells sorted from blood. Noted subset: CD45RA+ positively selected. CDR3 loop: CASSYSGAGRHGYTF. The CDR3 DNA reads as TGTGCCAGCAGTTACTCCGGGGCAGGGAGACATGGCTACACCTTC.